The present TCR beta chain was sequenced within a study of regulatory T cells in long-lasting Graves disease. The study's findings and limits: Patients with persistent disease showed a bias toward TRBV28, TRBJ1-2 and TRBJ2-5. Between persistent patients, about 2,700 public clonotypes were shared, exceeding the roughly 1,000 shared between new patients.

The TCR beta library used iRepertoire HTBI primers with Arm-PCR amplification of CDR3. TCRdb re-called the multiplex PCR reads with MiXCR, one entry per CDR3 protein. Among roughly 510,000 distinct CDR3 sequences listed, roughly a sixth were seen once. CDR1 is SGHRS and CDR2 is YFSETQ in the germline V gene. The CDR3 is 15 residues long. Trimming took off 0 bases at V and 9 bases at J, with 17 bases between the two ends. Time point denoted: newly diagnosed GD, antithyroid drugs for less than 3 months. PBMCs were the source of the RNA used for TCR sequencing. This clonotype was seen a handful of times. Its antigen is currently unknown. This sample also belongs to another study, concerning T cells in Graves' hyperthyroidism and ophthalmopathy. As that study records: With a duration under 2 months, the hyperthyroidism was newly diagnosed in patients aged 18 to 65. Carried out on the TCR CDR3, a first-round RT-PCR used the HTBI primer set.

This chain connects TRBV5-1 to TRBJ2-3, with a possible D match to TRBD2 (6 bases). The sample was peripheral blood mononuclear cells (PBMCs), taken at new diagnosis, from a patient treated with antithyroid drugs. The origin of this receptor is a young man with Graves disease. The CDR3 DNA sequence: TGCGCCAGCAGCTTGGAAGGGACTGGCGGCGAGACGCAGTATTTT. It is translated as CASSLEGTGGETQYF.